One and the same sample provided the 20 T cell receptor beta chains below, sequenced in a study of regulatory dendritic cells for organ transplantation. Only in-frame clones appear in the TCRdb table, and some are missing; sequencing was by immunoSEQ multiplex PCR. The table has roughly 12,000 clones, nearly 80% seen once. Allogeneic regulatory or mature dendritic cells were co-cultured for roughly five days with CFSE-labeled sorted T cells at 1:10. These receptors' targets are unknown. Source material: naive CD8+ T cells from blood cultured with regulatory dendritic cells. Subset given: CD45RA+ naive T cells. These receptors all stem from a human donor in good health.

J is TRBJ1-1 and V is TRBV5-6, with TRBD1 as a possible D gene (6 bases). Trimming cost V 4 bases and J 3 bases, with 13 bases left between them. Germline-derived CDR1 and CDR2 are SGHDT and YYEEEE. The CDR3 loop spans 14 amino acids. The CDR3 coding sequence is TGTGCCAGCAGCCCACAGGGTTCTCACACTGAAGCTTTCTTT. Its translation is CASSPQGSHTEAFF.

The DNA for the CDR3 is TGTGCCAGCAGCGGGACACAGATGAACACTGAAGCTTTCTTT. Protein sequence: CASSGTQMNTEAFF. The chain recombines TRBV5-5 with TRBJ1-1; weak D call: TRBD1 (6 bases). This CDR3 comprises 14 residues. Per germline, CDR1 SGHKS and CDR2 YYEKEE (reference sequence). V was cut by 4 bases and J by 0 bases, with 10 bases left in between.

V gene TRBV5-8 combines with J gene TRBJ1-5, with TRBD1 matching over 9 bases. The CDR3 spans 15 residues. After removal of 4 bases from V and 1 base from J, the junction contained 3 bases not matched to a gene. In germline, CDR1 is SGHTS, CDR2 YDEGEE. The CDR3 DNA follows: TGTGCCAGCAGCCGGACAGGGGTGAGCAATCAGCCCCAGCATTTT. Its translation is CASSRTGVSNQPQHF.

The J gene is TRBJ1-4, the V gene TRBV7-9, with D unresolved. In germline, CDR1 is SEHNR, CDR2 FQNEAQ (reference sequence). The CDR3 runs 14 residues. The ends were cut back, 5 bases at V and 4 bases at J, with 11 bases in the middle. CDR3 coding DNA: TGTGCCAGCAGCCTCGCTAGGCTTAATGAAAAACTGTTTTTT. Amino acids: CASSLARLNEKLFF.

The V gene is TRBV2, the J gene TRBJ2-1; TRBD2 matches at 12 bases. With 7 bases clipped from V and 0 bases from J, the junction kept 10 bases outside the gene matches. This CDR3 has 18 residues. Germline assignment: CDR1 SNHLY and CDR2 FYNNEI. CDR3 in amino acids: CASTTSGGRMSSYNEQFF. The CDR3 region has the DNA TGTGCCAGCACTACTAGCGGGGGGCGAATGAGCTCCTACAATGAGCAGTTCTTC.

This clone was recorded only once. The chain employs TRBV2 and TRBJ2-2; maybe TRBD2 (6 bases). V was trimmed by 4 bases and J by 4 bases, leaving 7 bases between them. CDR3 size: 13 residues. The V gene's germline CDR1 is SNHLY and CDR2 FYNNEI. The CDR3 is CASSGGVTGELFF. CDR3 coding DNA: TGTGCCAGCAGTGGGGGGGTCACCGGGGAGCTGTTTTTT.

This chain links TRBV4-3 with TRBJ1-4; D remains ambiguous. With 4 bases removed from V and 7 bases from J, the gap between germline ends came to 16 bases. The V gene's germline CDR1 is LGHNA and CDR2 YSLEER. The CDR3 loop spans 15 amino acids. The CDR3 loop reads CASSPGSRAGEKLFF. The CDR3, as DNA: TGCGCCAGCAGCCCAGGCTCGAGGGCAGGTGAAAAACTGTTTTTT.

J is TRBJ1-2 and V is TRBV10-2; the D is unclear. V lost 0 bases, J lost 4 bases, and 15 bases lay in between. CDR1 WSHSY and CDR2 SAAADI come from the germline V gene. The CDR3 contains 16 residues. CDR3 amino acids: CASSESTPASSYGYTF. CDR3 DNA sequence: TGCGCCAGCAGTGAGTCGACTCCGGCCAGTTCCTATGGCTACACCTTC.

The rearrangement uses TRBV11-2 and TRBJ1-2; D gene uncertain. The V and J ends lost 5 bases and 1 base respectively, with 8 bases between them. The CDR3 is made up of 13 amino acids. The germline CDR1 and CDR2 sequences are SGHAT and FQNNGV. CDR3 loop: CASSPGSNYGYTF. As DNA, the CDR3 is TGTGCCAGCAGCCCTGGCAGTAACTATGGCTACACCTTC.

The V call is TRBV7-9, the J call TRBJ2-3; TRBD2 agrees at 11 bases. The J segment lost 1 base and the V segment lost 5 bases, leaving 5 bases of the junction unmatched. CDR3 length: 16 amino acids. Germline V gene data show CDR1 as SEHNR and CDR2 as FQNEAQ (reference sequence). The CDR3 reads CASSPLLAGGTDTQYF. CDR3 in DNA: TGTGCCAGCAGCCCCCTACTAGCGGGGGGCACAGATACGCAGTATTTT.

The CDR3 sequence is CASIEGALRETQYF. The CDR3, as DNA: TGTGCCAGCATAGAGGGGGCTTTAAGGGAGACCCAGTACTTC. This chain uses TRBV6-6 with TRBJ2-5; 7 bases fit TRBD1. The CDR3 contains 14 residues. From germline, CDR1 is MNHNY and CDR2 SVGAGI (reference sequence). The trim removed 7 bases at V and 5 bases at J, leaving 10 bases unmatched.

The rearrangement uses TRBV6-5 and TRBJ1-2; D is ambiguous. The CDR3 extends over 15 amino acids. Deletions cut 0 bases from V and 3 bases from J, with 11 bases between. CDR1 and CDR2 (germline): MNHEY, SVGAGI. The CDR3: CASSYSTMLHYGYTF. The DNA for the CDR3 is TGTGCCAGCAGTTACTCGACTATGTTACACTATGGCTACACCTTC.

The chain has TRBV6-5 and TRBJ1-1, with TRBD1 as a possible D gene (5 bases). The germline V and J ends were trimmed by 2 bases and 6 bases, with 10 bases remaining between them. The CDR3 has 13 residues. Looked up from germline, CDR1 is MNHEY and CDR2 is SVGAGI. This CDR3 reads CASSYPGIPEAFF. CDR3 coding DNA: TGTGCCAGCAGTTACCCAGGGATCCCTGAAGCTTTCTTT.

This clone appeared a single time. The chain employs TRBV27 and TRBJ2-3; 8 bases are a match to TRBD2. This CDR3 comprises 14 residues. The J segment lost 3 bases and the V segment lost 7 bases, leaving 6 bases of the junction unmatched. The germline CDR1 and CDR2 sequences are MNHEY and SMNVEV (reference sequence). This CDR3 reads CASNSGGRTDTQYF. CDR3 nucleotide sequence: TGTGCCAGCAACAGCGGGGGAAGAACAGATACGCAGTATTTT.

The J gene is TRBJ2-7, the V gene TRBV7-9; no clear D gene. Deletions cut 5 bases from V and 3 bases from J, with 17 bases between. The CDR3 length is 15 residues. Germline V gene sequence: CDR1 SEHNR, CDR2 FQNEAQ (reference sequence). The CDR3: CASSDPSAGRYEQYF. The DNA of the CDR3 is TGTGCCAGCAGCGACCCCTCGGCAGGCCGCTACGAGCAGTACTTC.

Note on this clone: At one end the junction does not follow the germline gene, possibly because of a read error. As DNA, the CDR3 is TGTGCCTCTCAGAGGGACAGGGGGCGCAAACAGCCCCAGCATTTT. Its translation: CASQRDRGRKQPQHF. This rearrangement joins TRBV19 to TRBJ1-5, with 12 bases that match TRBD1. This CDR3 comprises 15 residues. CDR1 and CDR2 from the germline V gene are LNHDA and SQIVND (reference sequence).

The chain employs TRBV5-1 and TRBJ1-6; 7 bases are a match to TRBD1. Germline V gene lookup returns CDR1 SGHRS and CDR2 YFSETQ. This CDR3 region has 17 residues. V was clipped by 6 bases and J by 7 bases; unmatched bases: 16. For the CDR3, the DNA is TGCGCCAGCACTTTTAATACAGGGGCCGTAAGGAATTCACCCCTCCACTTT. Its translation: CASTFNTGAVRNSPLHF.

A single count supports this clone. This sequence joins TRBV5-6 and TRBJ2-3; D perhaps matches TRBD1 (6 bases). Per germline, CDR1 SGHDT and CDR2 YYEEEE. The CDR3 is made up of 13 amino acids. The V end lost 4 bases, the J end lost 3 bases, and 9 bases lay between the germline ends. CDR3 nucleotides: TGTGCCAGCAGCCGGGACACTACAGATACGCAGTATTTT. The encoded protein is CASSRDTTDTQYF.

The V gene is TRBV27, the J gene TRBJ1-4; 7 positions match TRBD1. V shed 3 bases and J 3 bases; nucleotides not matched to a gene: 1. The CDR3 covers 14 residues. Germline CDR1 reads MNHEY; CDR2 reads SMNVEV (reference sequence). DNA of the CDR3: TGTGCCAGCAGTTTCAGGGGGTCTAATGAAAAACTGTTTTTT. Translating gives CASSFRGSNEKLFF.

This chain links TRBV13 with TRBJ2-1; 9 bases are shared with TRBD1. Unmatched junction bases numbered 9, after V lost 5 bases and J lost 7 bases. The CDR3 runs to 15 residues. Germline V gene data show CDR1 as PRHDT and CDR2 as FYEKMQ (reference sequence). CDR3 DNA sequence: TGTGCCAGCAGCAACAGGGGGCGCGTAGTGAATGAGCAGTTCTTC. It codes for CASSNRGRVVNEQFF.